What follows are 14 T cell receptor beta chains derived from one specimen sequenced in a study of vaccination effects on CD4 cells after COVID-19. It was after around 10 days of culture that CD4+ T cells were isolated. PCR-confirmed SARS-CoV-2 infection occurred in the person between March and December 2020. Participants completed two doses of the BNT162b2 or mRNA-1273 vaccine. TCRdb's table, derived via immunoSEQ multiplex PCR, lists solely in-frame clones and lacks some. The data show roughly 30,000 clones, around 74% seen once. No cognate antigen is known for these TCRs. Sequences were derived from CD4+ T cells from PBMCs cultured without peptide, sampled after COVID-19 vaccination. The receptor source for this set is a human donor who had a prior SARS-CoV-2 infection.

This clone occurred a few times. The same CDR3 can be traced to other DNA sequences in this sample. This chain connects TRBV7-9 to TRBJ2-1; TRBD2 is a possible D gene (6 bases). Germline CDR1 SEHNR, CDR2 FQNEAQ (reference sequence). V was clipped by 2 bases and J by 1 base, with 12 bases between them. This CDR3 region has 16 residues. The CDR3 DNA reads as TGTGCCAGCAGCTTATCCCTCGCGGGGTCCTACAATGAGCAGTTCTTC. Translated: CASSLSLAGSYNEQFF. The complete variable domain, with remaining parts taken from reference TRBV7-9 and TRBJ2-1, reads DTGVSQNPRHKITKRGQNVTFRCDPISEHNRLYWYRQTLGQGPEFLTYFQNEAQLEKSRLLSDRFSAERPKGSFSTLEIQRTEQGDSAMYLCASSLSLAGSYNEQFFGPGTRLTVL.

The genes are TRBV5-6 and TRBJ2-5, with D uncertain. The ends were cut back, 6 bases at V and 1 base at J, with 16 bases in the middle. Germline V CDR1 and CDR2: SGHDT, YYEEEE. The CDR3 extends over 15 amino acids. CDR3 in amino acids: CASTHAGPPQETQYF. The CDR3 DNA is TGTGCCAGCACGCACGCTGGACCACCCCAAGAGACCCAGTACTTC.

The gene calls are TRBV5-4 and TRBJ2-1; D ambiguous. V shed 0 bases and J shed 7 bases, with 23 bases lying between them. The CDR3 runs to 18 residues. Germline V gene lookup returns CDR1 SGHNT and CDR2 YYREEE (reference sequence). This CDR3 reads CASSLDGRYRPSKNEQFF. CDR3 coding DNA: TGTGCCAGCAGCTTGGACGGGCGATATCGCCCCTCAAAAAATGAGCAGTTCTTC.

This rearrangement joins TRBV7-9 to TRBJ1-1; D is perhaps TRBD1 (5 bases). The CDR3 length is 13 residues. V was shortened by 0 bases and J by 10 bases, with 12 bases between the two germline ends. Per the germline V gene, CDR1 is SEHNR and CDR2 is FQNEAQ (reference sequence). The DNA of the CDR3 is TGTGCCAGCAGCTTAGCGTCCTCAGGGTCAGCTTTCTTT. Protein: CASSLASSGSAFF.

In nucleotides, the CDR3 is TGCGCCAGCAGCTTGGGGGACATCGAGAGTGAAAAACTGTTTTTT. It codes for CASSLGDIESEKLFF. V and J are TRBV5-1 and TRBJ1-4; a possible D gene is TRBD1 (6 bases). There are 15 residues in the CDR3. Trimming removed 0 bases from V and 7 bases from J, with 13 bases in between. Looked up from germline, CDR1 is SGHRS and CDR2 is YFSETQ.

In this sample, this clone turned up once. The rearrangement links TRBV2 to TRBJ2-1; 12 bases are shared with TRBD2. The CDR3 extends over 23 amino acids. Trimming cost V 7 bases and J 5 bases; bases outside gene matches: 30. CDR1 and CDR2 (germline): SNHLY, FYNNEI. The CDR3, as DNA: TGTGCCAGCAACCCAAGGGGTCTAGCGGGAGGGGACTACCGGGCCCAGGTCCACAATGAGCAGTTCTTC. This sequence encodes CASNPRGLAGGDYRAQVHNEQFF.

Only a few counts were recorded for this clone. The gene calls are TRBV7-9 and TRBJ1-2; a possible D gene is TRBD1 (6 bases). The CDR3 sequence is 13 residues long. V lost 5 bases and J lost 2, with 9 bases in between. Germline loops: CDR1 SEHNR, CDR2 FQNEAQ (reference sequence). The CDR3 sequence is CASSRGQNYGYTF. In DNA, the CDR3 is TGTGCCAGCAGCCGGGGACAAAACTATGGCTACACCTTC. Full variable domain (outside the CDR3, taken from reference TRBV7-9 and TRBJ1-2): DTGVSQNPRHKITKRGQNVTFRCDPISEHNRLYWYRQTLGQGPEFLTYFQNEAQLEKSRLLSDRFSAERPKGSFSTLEIQRTEQGDSAMYLCASSRGQNYGYTFGSGTRLTVV.

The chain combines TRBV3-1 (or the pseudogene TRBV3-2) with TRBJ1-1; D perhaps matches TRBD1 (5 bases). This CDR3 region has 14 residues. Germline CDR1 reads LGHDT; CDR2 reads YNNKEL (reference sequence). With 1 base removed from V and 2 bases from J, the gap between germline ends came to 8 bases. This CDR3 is CASSQGGDNTEAFF. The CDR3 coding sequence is TGTGCCAGCAGCCAAGGAGGGGATAACACTGAAGCTTTCTTT.

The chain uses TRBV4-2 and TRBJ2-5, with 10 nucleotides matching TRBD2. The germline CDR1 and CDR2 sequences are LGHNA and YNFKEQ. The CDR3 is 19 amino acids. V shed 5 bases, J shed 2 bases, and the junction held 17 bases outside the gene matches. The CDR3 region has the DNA TGTGCCAGCAGCGCCACGCTAGCGGGGGCCGCCGCCGGGCAAGAGACCCAGTACTTC. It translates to CASSATLAGAAAGQETQYF.

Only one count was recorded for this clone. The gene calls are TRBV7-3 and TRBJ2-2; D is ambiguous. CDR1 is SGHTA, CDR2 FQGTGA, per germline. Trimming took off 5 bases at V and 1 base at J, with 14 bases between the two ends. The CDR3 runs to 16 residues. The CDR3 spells CASSVRSRGNTGELFF. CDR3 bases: TGTGCCAGCAGCGTCAGGAGCCGTGGGAACACCGGGGAGCTGTTTTTT.

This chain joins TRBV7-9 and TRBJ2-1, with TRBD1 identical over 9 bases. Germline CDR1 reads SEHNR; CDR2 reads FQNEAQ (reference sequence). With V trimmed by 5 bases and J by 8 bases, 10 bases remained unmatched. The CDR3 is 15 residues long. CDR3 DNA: TGTGCCAGCAGCCCCCGACAGGGGGTGTTCTATGAGCAGTTCTTC. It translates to CASSPRQGVFYEQFF.

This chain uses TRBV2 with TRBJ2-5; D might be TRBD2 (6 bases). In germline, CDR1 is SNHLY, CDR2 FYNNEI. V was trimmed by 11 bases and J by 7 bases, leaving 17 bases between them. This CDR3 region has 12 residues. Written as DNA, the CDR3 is TGTGCCTCGCGGGCGGGGCGGAGGACCCAGTACTTC. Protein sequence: CASRAGRRTQYF.

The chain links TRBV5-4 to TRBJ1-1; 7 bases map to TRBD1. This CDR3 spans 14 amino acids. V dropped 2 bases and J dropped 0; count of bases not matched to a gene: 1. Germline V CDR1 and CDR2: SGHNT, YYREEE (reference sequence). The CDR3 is CASSLGQVNTEAFF. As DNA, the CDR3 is TGTGCCAGCAGCTTAGGACAGGTGAACACTGAAGCTTTCTTT.

The CDR3 here is CASSLSRGPGVGANVLTF. Here the CDR3 DNA reads TGTGCCAGCAGCCTCTCCAGGGGGCCGGGGGTTGGGGCCAACGTCCTGACTTTC. The chain couples TRBV27 to TRBJ2-6; 8 bases map to TRBD1. Trimming took 6 bases from V and 3 from J; bases not matched to a gene: 13. Germline-derived CDR1 and CDR2 are MNHEY and SMNVEV (reference sequence). The CDR3 runs 18 residues.